The 15 T cell receptor beta chains in this list originate from one sample, sequenced in a study of T-cell reconstitution after alpha-beta-depleted transplantation in children. A library of TCRbeta sequences, prepared with unique molecular identifiers, was generated. TCRdb processed the PCR reads anew with MiXCR; each CDR3 protein has one entry. The sample includes around 200,000 distinct CDR3 sequences, approximately 8.4% of them seen just once. The sample in question was PBMCs, mostly from graft donor cells, obtained 360 days after TCRalphabeta/CD19-depleted stem cell transplant. These TCRs come from a male patient aged 2 to 10 who had a stem cell transplant for acute myeloid leukemia, so the T cells may come from the graft donor.

The CDR3 nucleotides read TGTGCCAGCAGCCTCTGGACAGGAACAACTAATGAAAAACTGTTTTTT. Translation: CASSLWTGTTNEKLFF. This chain connects TRBV5-6 to TRBJ1-4, with 7 bases identical to TRBD1. The CDR3 has 16 amino acids. CDR1 and CDR2 from the germline V gene are SGHDT and YYEEEE. The V gene end was trimmed by 4 bases and the J gene end by 0 bases; junction bases not matched to a gene: 6. The entire variable domain, with the rest obtained from reference TRBV5-6 and TRBJ1-4, is as follows: DAGVTQSPTHLIKTRGQQVTLRCSPKSGHDTVSWYQQALGQGPQFIFQYYEEEERQRGNFPDRFSGHQFPNYSSELNVNALLLGDSALYLCASSLWTGTTNEKLFFGSGTQLSVL.

The rearrangement joins TRBV5-1 to TRBJ2-7, with a weak D call TRBD1 (6 bases). This CDR3 comprises 15 residues. Germline CDR1 SGHRS, CDR2 YFSETQ. Trimming left V 4 bases short and J 3 bases short, with 17 bases between. CDR3 sequence: CASSPTVGQSYEQYF. The CDR3 coding sequence is TGCGCCAGCAGCCCAACCGTAGGACAGAGCTACGAGCAGTACTTC.

The chain links TRBV12-3 or TRBV12-4 to TRBJ2-1, with 7 bases lining up with TRBD2. The CDR3 is made up of 15 amino acids. J lost 0 bases, V lost 6 bases, and 5 bases had no gene match. The CDR3 spells CASRTGGPSYNEQFF. The CDR3 coding sequence is TGTGCCAGCAGGACGGGGGGACCCTCCTACAATGAGCAGTTCTTC.

This clonotype was picked up a small number of times. The chain recombines TRBV18 with TRBJ2-2, with D maybe TRBD2 (6 bases). CDR1 is KGHSH, CDR2 LQKENI, per germline. Trimming took off 1 base at V and 4 bases at J, with 10 bases between the two ends. The CDR3 extends over 15 amino acids. The CDR3 nucleotides read TGTGCCAGCTCACCACAGGAGGGGATCACCGGGGAGCTGTTTTTT. This gives the protein CASSPQEGITGELFF.

This rearrangement joins TRBV5-4 to TRBJ1-4; D might be TRBD1 (6 bases). The CDR3 is 17 residues long. Trimming shortened V by 1 base and J by 5 bases, and 18 bases separated the two germline ends. Per the germline V gene, CDR1 is SGHNT and CDR2 is YYREEE (reference sequence). For the CDR3, the DNA is TGTGCCAGCAGCTTGTGGACAGAAACCGAACCCAATGAAAAACTGTTTTTT. Protein sequence: CASSLWTETEPNEKLFF. The complete variable domain, with remaining parts taken from reference TRBV5-4 and TRBJ1-4, reads ETGVTQSPTHLIKTRGQQVTLRCSSQSGHNTVSWYQQALGQGPQFIFQYYREEENGRGNFPPRFSGLQFPNYSSELNVNALELDDSALYLCASSLWTETEPNEKLFFGSGTQLSVL.

The V call is TRBV20-1, the J call TRBJ2-7, with 9 bases that match TRBD2. The CDR3 is made up of 13 amino acids. The junction had 7 bases not matched to a gene; V was cut back by 6 bases and J by 4 bases. The germline V gene encodes CDR1 DFQATT and CDR2 SNEGSKA (reference sequence). The CDR3 loop is CSATASGVYEQYF. DNA of the CDR3: TGCAGTGCCACAGCTAGCGGGGTTTACGAGCAGTACTTC.

This clonotype was counted a few times. The chain couples TRBV2 to TRBJ2-2; 8 bases fit TRBD1. Unmatched junction bases numbered 4, after V lost 7 bases and J lost 3 bases. The CDR3 sequence is 14 residues long. The V gene's germline CDR1 is SNHLY and CDR2 FYNNEI. CDR3 bases: TGTGCCAGCACCCGGACAGGGTACACCGGGGAGCTGTTTTTT. Translated: CASTRTGYTGELFF.

This clonotype was counted many times. The CDR3 region has the DNA TGTGCCAGCAGGAGACTAGCGGGGGCCGTAGATACGCAGTATTTT. This sequence encodes CASRRLAGAVDTQYF. The V call is TRBV5-6, the J call TRBJ2-3; 12 bases fit TRBD2. This CDR3 is built from 15 residues. Unmatched junction bases numbered 6, after V lost 5 bases and J lost 5 bases. From germline, CDR1 is SGHDT and CDR2 YYEEEE.

The rearrangement uses TRBV10-3 and TRBJ2-1; the D gene is possibly TRBD2 (5 bases). The CDR3 contains 15 residues. In germline, CDR1 is ENHRY, CDR2 SYGVKD. Between the trimmed V and J ends, which lost 7 bases and 0 bases, there was a span of 13 bases. The CDR3, as DNA: TGTGCCATCAAAGGGATTGAGGGCTCCTACAATGAGCAGTTCTTC. It codes for CAIKGIEGSYNEQFF.

The rearrangement links TRBV20-1 to TRBJ1-6; no definite D call. V was trimmed by 6 bases and J by 5 bases, leaving 14 bases between them. Germline CDR1 is DFQATT and CDR2 is SNEGSKA (reference sequence). CDR3 length equals 14 residues. In DNA, the CDR3 is TGCAGTGCCAGGACTGGGAATGATAATTCACCCCTCCACTTT. Translating gives CSARTGNDNSPLHF.

Comment on this clonotype: A much larger clone differs by one base, so this may be a read error. V and J are TRBV13 and TRBJ2-2; D perhaps matches TRBD2 (6 bases). The CDR3 totals 15 residues. The germline gives CDR1 PRHDT, CDR2 FYEKMQ (reference sequence). V lost 4 bases to trimming and J lost 6 bases, with 15 bases between them. Here the CDR3 reads CASSSRDSYAGELFF. CDR3 coding DNA: TGTGCCAGCAGCTCCCGGGACTCCTACGCCGGGGAGCTGTTTTTT.

This clonotype appeared many times. CDR3 coding DNA: TGCGCCAGCAGCTTGTACGCGGACACCGGGGAGCTGTTTTTT. Translating it yields CASSLYADTGELFF. The genes are TRBV5-1 and TRBJ2-2, with D unclear. The ends were cut back, 1 base at V and 3 bases at J, with 7 bases in the middle. The CDR3 loop spans 14 amino acids. CDR1 is SGHRS and CDR2 is YFSETQ in the germline V gene.

The gene calls are TRBV28 and TRBJ1-5; tentative D call: TRBD1 (6 bases). V was trimmed by 5 bases and J by 6 bases, leaving 17 bases between them. The CDR3 consists of 15 residues. CDR1 and CDR2 from the germline V gene are MDHEN and SYDVKM. The CDR3 sequence: CASSPRDIFFQPQHF. The CDR3 DNA follows: TGTGCCAGCAGTCCGCGGGACATCTTCTTTCAGCCCCAGCATTTT.

The chain couples TRBV5-1 to TRBJ1-3, with 12 bases matching TRBD1. The CDR3 spans 17 residues. Trimming at V came to 2 bases and at J to 0 bases, leaving 3 bases not matched to a gene. The V gene's germline CDR1 is SGHRS and CDR2 YFSETQ. The CDR3 nucleotides read TGCGCCAGCAGCTTCGGGACAGGGGGCGGCTCTGGAAACACCATATATTTT. Its protein product is CASSFGTGGGSGNTIYF.

At least ten counts were recorded for this clonotype. This rearrangement joins TRBV20-1 to TRBJ2-7; 8 bases map to TRBD1. Germline CDR1 is DFQATT and CDR2 is SNEGSKA (reference sequence). Trimming removed 6 bases from V and 3 bases from J; junction bases left unmatched: 4. The CDR3 consists of 12 residues. CDR3 region: CSARTGNYEQYV. The DNA for the CDR3 is TGCAGTGCCCGGACAGGGAACTACGAGCAGTACGTC.